What follows are 21 T cell receptor beta chains derived from one specimen sequenced in a study of CD8+ T cells in alopecia areata. RNA extraction and reverse transcription yielded cDNA as sequencing template. Some clones are missing from TCRdb's copy, which holds only in-frame ones; the method was immunoSEQ multiplex PCR. The sample shows about 120,000 clones, under 40% of them seen only once. The sequenced sample consisted of CD4+ T cells sorted from blood. The receptors come from a human donor with alopecia areata.

The CDR3: CASRALAGGASTDTQYF. The CDR3 DNA sequence: TGTGCCAGCAGGGCCCTAGCGGGAGGGGCTAGCACAGATACGCAGTATTTT. The chain links TRBV7-6 to TRBJ2-3, with TRBD2 matching 12 bases. The CDR3 runs to 17 residues. Trimming at V came to 6 bases and at J to 0 bases, leaving 7 bases not matched to a gene. Germline-derived CDR1 and CDR2 are SGHVS and FNYEAQ.

The sample holds a few counts of this clone. This rearrangement joins TRBV4-1 to TRBJ2-7; no firm D call. CDR1 MGHRA and CDR2 YSYEKL come from the germline V gene. The length of the CDR3 is 11 residues. V gave up 3 bases and J gave up 4 bases, with 4 bases separating them. CDR3 loop: CASSHYYEQYF. CDR3 DNA: TGCGCCAGCAGCCACTATTACGAGCAGTACTTC.

The chain has TRBV29-1 and TRBJ2-7; 7 bases align to TRBD1. The V and J ends lost 6 bases and 2 bases, in that order; junction bases with no gene match: 7. The CDR3 runs 13 residues. CDR1 is SQVTM, CDR2 ANQGSEA, per germline. The CDR3 region is CSVRDSYTYEQYF. The CDR3 DNA reads TGCAGCGTCCGGGACAGCTATACCTACGAGCAGTACTTC.

The V and J genes are TRBV2 and TRBJ2-7, with D perhaps matching TRBD1 or TRBD2 (5 bases each). CDR3 length: 13 amino acids. Trimming removed 4 bases from V and 3 bases from J, with 10 bases in between. Germline values: CDR1 SNHLY, CDR2 FYNNEI. Here the CDR3 reads CASSGDGYYEQYF. The CDR3 DNA follows: TGTGCCAGCAGTGGGGACGGATACTACGAGCAGTACTTC. Combining the CDR3 with reference TRBV2 and TRBJ2-7 gives the whole variable domain EPEVTQTPSHQVTQMGQEVILRCVPISNHLYFYWYRQILGQKVEFLVSFYNNEISEKSEIFDDQFSVERPDGSNFTLKIRSTKLEDSAMYFCASSGDGYYEQYFGPGTRLTVT.

Only a few counts were recorded for this clone. The J gene is TRBJ2-1, the V gene TRBV14; D is undetermined. Germline CDR1 and CDR2: SGHDN and FVKESK. There are 13 residues in the CDR3. Trimming shortened V by 0 bases and J by 10 bases, and 10 bases separated the two germline ends. CDR3 DNA sequence: TGTGCCAGCAGCCAAGAGGCACTACGGGAGCAGTTCTTC. Translating gives CASSQEALREQFF.

Remarks on this clone: Additional DNA sequences in this sample encode the identical CDR3. The V call is TRBV29-1, the J call TRBJ1-3; D is unclear. Trimming left V 5 bases short and J 2 bases short, with 7 bases between. Germline V CDR1 and CDR2: SQVTM, ANQGSEA. The CDR3 loop spans 12 amino acids. CDR3 DNA sequence: TGCAGCGTTACCGGGACTGGAAACACCATATATTTT. This codes for CSVTGTGNTIYF.

This rearrangement joins TRBV7-2 to TRBJ2-7; D call uncertain. From germline, CDR1 is SGHTA and CDR2 FQGNSA. Deletions cut 5 bases from V and 3 bases from J, with 17 bases between. The CDR3 loop spans 15 amino acids. Here the CDR3 DNA reads TGTGCCAGCAGCCCCCGCGTCAGCCTGGTCTACGAGCAGTACTTC. Protein product: CASSPRVSLVYEQYF.

The gene calls are TRBV7-9 and TRBJ2-2; D is possibly TRBD2 (6 bases). This CDR3 spans 15 amino acids. The V end lost 5 bases, the J end lost 9 bases, and 19 bases lay between the germline ends. CDR1 is SEHNR and CDR2 is FQNEAQ in the germline V gene (reference sequence). This chain's CDR3 is CASSTHRDSLWELFF. The CDR3 coding sequence is TGTGCCAGCAGCACCCACCGGGACTCCCTCTGGGAGCTGTTTTTT.

This rearrangement joins TRBV6-5 to TRBJ2-3; D is possibly TRBD2 (5 bases). From germline, CDR1 is MNHEY and CDR2 SVGAGI. Trimming removed 0 bases at V and 2 bases at J, with 9 bases between. This CDR3 contains 15 residues. CDR3 loop: CASSYSMRVTDTQYF. Here the CDR3 DNA reads TGTGCCAGCAGTTACTCGATGAGGGTCACAGATACGCAGTATTTT.

The chain couples TRBV9 to TRBJ2-3, with 9 bases that match TRBD2. Trimming removed 0 bases from V and 4 bases from J; junction bases left unmatched: 9. Germline CDR1 and CDR2: SGDLS and YYNGEE. The CDR3 has 17 residues. The CDR3 region has the DNA TGTGCCAGCAGCGTAGCGCCGATGACTAGCGGTGCAGATACGCAGTATTTT. The encoded protein is CASSVAPMTSGADTQYF. Using reference TRBV9 and TRBJ2-3 for the parts outside the CDR3, the full variable domain is DSGVTQTPKHLITATGQRVTLRCSPRSGDLSVYWYQQSLDQGLQFLIQYYNGEERAKGNILERFSAQQFPDLHSELNLSSLELGDSALYFCASSVAPMTSGADTQYFGPGTRLTVL.

The V call is TRBV30, the J call TRBJ2-7, with 9 bases aligning to TRBD1. The CDR3 totals 15 residues. Losses at the gene ends were 2 bases for V and 2 bases for J; bases not matched to a gene: 7. Germline V gene sequence: CDR1 GTSNPN, CDR2 SVGIG (reference sequence). The CDR3 DNA follows: TGTGCCTGGAGTCTTACAGGGGGCAGGACCTACGAGCAGTACTTC. Protein: CAWSLTGGRTYEQYF.

The chain uses TRBV2 and TRBJ1-6, with 7 bases that match TRBD1. CDR1 is SNHLY and CDR2 is FYNNEI in the germline V gene. The V segment lost 6 bases and the J segment 9 bases; nucleotides outside the gene matches: 8. This CDR3 has 14 residues. The CDR3 loop reads CASSSQGLGSPLHF. The DNA for the CDR3 is TGTGCCAGCAGCTCACAGGGGTTGGGTTCACCCCTCCACTTT.

The sample holds a few counts of this clone. V is TRBV5-1 and J is TRBJ2-3; D is undetermined. Trimming took off 0 bases at V and 6 bases at J, with 8 bases between the two ends. Germline values: CDR1 SGHRS, CDR2 YFSETQ. The CDR3 is made up of 13 amino acids. The CDR3 coding sequence is TGCGCCAGCAGCTTGGCCAACGGCGATACGCAGTATTTT. Translating it yields CASSLANGDTQYF.

The chain is built from TRBV29-1 and TRBJ1-1; TRBD1 matches 9 bases. Germline V gives CDR1 SQVTM, CDR2 ANQGSEA. There are 14 residues in the CDR3. V was pared by 7 bases and J by 0 bases, with 6 bases of the junction left unmatched. DNA for the CDR3: TGCAGCGCTACAGGGGGCTTCGTGAACACTGAAGCTTTCTTT. Protein product: CSATGGFVNTEAFF.

The CDR3 DNA sequence: TGTGCCACCAGCAGAGACGAAGGAGATACGCAGTATTTT. Protein: CATSRDEGDTQYF. This rearrangement joins TRBV15 to TRBJ2-3; no reliable D call. V lost 0 bases and J lost 5, with 6 bases in between. This CDR3 is 13 amino acids long. The V gene's germline CDR1 is LNHNV and CDR2 YYDKDF (reference sequence).

With regard to this clone: The identical CDR3 is also encoded by other nucleotide sequences in the sample. The chain recombines TRBV19 with TRBJ2-1, with D tentatively TRBD2 (5 bases). V lost 0 bases to trimming and J lost 0 bases, with 9 bases between them. Germline V gene data show CDR1 as LNHDA and CDR2 as SQIVND (reference sequence). This CDR3 region has 16 residues. The CDR3 loop is CASSIDRSGSYNEQFF. The CDR3 nucleotides read TGTGCCAGTAGTATAGATAGGAGCGGCTCCTACAATGAGCAGTTCTTC.

This clone was picked up one time. Given a far larger clone just one base away, this is likely a sequencing read error. The same CDR3 can be traced to other DNA sequences in this sample. J is TRBJ2-5 and V is TRBV5-6, with D uncertain. Germline V gene data show CDR1 as SGHDT and CDR2 as YYEEEE. The germline V and J ends were trimmed by 0 bases and 5 bases, with 2 bases remaining between them. The CDR3 extends over 11 amino acids. CDR3 amino acids: CASSLAETQYF. The CDR3 DNA reads TGTGCCAGCAGCTTGGCGGAGACCCAGTACTTC.

This clone turned up a few times. The CDR3 reads CASCARVGTGNTIYF. The CDR3 bases are TGTGCCAGCTGTGCGAGGGTGGGGACTGGAAACACCATATATTTT. This rearrangement joins TRBV27 to TRBJ1-3, with D hard to call. Germline CDR1 MNHEY, CDR2 SMNVEV (reference sequence). The CDR3 length is 15 residues. Trimming stripped 8 bases from V and 2 bases from J, with 16 bases between.

This clone was detected ten times or more. The rearrangement joins TRBV28 to TRBJ2-1; no clear D gene. The CDR3 is 12 amino acids. Trimming stripped 6 bases from V and 9 bases from J, with 12 bases between. CDR1 MDHEN and CDR2 SYDVKM come from the germline V gene. The chain's CDR3 is CASSQIYGEQFF. CDR3 DNA: TGTGCCAGCAGCCAGATTTACGGTGAGCAGTTCTTC.

The chain combines TRBV27 with TRBJ1-5; D gene ambiguous. V lost 8 bases and J 4 bases, leaving 9 bases between the germline ends. The germline V gene encodes CDR1 MNHEY and CDR2 SMNVEV (reference sequence). CDR3 length equals 12 residues. For the CDR3, the DNA is TGTGCCAGCTCCGCTACTAATCAGCCCCAGCATTTT. Translating it yields CASSATNQPQHF.

The chain carries TRBV14 and TRBJ2-2; no definite D call. Germline-derived CDR1 and CDR2 are SGHDN and FVKESK. V lost 1 base, J lost 6 bases, and 3 bases lay in between. The CDR3 covers 12 residues. The CDR3: CASSQGAGELFF. CDR3 nucleotide sequence: TGTGCCAGCAGCCAAGGGGCCGGGGAGCTGTTTTTT.